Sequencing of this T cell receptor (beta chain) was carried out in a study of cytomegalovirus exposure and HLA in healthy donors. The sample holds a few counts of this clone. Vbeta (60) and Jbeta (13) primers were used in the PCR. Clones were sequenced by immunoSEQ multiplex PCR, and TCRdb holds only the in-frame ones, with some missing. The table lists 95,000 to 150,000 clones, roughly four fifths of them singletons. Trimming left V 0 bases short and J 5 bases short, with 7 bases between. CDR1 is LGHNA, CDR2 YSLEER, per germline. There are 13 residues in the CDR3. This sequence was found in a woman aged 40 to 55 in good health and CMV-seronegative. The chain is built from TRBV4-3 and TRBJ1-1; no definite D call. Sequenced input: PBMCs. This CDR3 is CASSQDEATEAFF. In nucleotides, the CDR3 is TGCGCCAGCAGCCAAGATGAAGCAACTGAAGCTTTCTTT.